The rows below give T cell receptor beta chains drawn from one sample of a study of a mutant IDH1 vaccine in newly diagnosed glioma. Sequenced by immunoSEQ multiplex PCR; TCRdb stores in-frame clones only, minus some. The sample lists fewer than 45,000 clones; 80% to 85% were seen once. Their antigens remain unidentified. This material consisted of PBMCs, taken from a glioma patient whose treatment included an IDH1 peptide vaccine. The source is a woman in her forties with glioma. Some clones in this sample may be carry-over from other donors' samples. CDR3s include the opening cysteine and the closing phenylalanine or tryptophan. The D gene is left open where the match is weak. Only some rows state a clone size, as once, few, many or a class for expanded clones.

d_gene: .
j_gene: TRBJ2-5
abundance: .
v_gene: TRBV10-3
CDR3nt: TGTGCCATCAGTGCAGGAGAGACCCAGTACTTC
CDR3aa: CAISAGETQYF

d_gene: TRBD1
j_gene: TRBJ1-2
abundance: .
v_gene: TRBV5-1
CDR3nt: TGCGCCAGCAGCTTGGGGACAGGGTCGGGCTATGGCTACACCTTC
CDR3aa: CASSLGTGSGYGYTF

d_gene: TRBD1
j_gene: TRBJ2-3
abundance: .
v_gene: TRBV4-2
CDR3nt: TGTGCCAGCAGCCAAAAGACAGGGGGGGAGGATACGCAGTATTTT
CDR3aa: CASSQKTGGEDTQYF

d_gene: .
j_gene: TRBJ1-1
abundance: .
v_gene: TRBV7-6
CDR3nt: TGTGCCAGCAGCCTGGGCCGGAACACTGAAGCTTTCTTT
CDR3aa: CASSLGRNTEAFF

d_gene: .
j_gene: TRBJ1-5
abundance: .
v_gene: TRBV5-8
CDR3nt: TGTGCCAGCAGCTCCTCCAGGGGACGCAATCAGCCCCAGCATTTT
CDR3aa: CASSSSRGRNQPQHF

d_gene: TRBD2
j_gene: TRBJ2-5
abundance: .
v_gene: TRBV27
CDR3nt: TGTGCCAGCAGTTTAACGGCGGGAGGGCCATGGGAGACCCAGTACTTC
CDR3aa: CASSLTAGGPWETQYF

d_gene: TRBD1
j_gene: TRBJ2-7
abundance: once
v_gene: TRBV6-5
CDR3nt: TGTGCCAGCAGAAGACAGGGTGACCACGAGCAGTACTTC
CDR3aa: CASRRQGDHEQYF

d_gene: .
j_gene: TRBJ1-4
abundance: few
v_gene: TRBV15
CDR3nt: TGTGCCACCAGCAGAGATCTGGCTTCAACTAATGAAAAACTGTTTTTT
CDR3aa: CATSRDLASTNEKLFF

d_gene: .
j_gene: TRBJ1-3
abundance: .
v_gene: TRBV2
CDR3nt: TGTGCCAGCAGTGAATCGGCCTTTAGCTACACCATATATTTT
CDR3aa: CASSESAFSYTIYF

d_gene: .
j_gene: TRBJ1-4
abundance: .
v_gene: TRBV4-1
CDR3nt: TGCGCCAGCAGCCAAGATCAGGGAGTTAATGAAAAACTGTTTTTT
CDR3aa: CASSQDQGVNEKLFF

d_gene: .
j_gene: TRBJ2-7
abundance: .
v_gene: TRBV5-1
CDR3nt: TGCGCCAGCAGATACGCCCAGGGAAAGGAGCAGTACTTC
CDR3aa: CASRYAQGKEQYF